The T cell receptor beta chain described here comes from a study of cytomegalovirus exposure and HLA in healthy donors. This PCR relied on a set of 60 Vbeta primers and 13 Jbeta primers. Measured with immunoSEQ multiplex PCR; TCRdb has only the in-frame clones, and not every one. The sample yields fewer than 250,000 clones, over 65% seen once. CDR3 size: 15 residues. V lost 1 base, J lost 7 bases, and 8 bases stayed unmatched. The germline V gene encodes CDR1 SNHLY and CDR2 FYNNEI. This clone was seen more than once but under ten times. The chain combines TRBV2 with TRBJ2-7, with 9 bases that match TRBD2. Sequencing input: PBMCs. The receptor's source is a human donor in good health. The CDR3 reads CASSEGGTSPWEQYF. The DNA for the CDR3 is TGTGCCAGCAGTGAAGGGGGGACTAGCCCGTGGGAGCAGTACTTC.